This entry is about one T cell receptor beta chain. The CDR3 length is 14 residues. Germline loops: CDR1 SNHLY, CDR2 FYNNEI. The ends were cut back, 4 bases at V and 0 bases at J, with 8 bases in the middle. The sample belongs to a study of blood T cell repertoires in COVID-19. About the research overall: Donors in the United States, Italy and Spain gave samples during acute or convalescent COVID-19. Sample material is recorded as cDNA or gDNA derived from T cells, B-cell-depleted T cells, or PBMCs.

Repertoires were generated with immunoSEQ multiplex PCR, while TCRdb's copy carries only in-frame clones and drops some. The sample shows about 190,000 clones, around 91% of them seen only once. The chain combines TRBV2 with TRBJ2-3; perhaps TRBD1 as D (6 bases). Sequencing was performed on peripheral blood. This sequence originates from a man in his fifties or sixties with acute or convalescent COVID-19. The CDR3 protein is CASSGGQSTDTQYF. Written as DNA, the CDR3 is TGTGCCAGCAGTGGCGGACAGAGCACAGATACGCAGTATTTT.